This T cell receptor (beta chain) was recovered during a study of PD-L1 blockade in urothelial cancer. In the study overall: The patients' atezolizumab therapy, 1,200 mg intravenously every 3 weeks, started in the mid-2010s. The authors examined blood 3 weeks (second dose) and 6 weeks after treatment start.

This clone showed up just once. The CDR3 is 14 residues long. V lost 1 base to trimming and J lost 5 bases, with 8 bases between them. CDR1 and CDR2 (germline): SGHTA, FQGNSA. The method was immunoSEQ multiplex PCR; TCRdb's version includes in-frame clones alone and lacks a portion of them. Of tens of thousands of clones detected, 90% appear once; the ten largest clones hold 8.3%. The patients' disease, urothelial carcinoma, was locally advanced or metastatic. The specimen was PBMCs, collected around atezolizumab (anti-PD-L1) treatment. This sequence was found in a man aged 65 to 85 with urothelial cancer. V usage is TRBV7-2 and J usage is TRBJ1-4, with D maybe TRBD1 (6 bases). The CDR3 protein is CASSLDRANEKLFF. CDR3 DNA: TGTGCCAGCAGCTTAGACAGGGCGAATGAAAAACTGTTTTTT.